Presented here are 30 T cell receptor beta chains from one specimen sequenced in a study of blood T cells in healthy people across ages (dated by TCRdb to the mid-2010s). Library preparation employed 5' RACE. For sequencing, an Illumina HiSeq 2500 was employed. The second PCR ran for roughly 7 to 12 cycles and used a J-beta primer mix along with a sample-barcoded 5' primer. TCRdb reworked the public reads: Q25 trimming with fastp, MiXCR clone assembly, productive beta chains retained. Rows with one shared CDR3 protein collapse into an entry with the most common genes and DNA. Here the sample has around 800,000 distinct CDR3 sequences; about 42% occur a single time. The top ten hold approximately 20% of the sample. Sequenced: blood. All receptors come from a man aged 55-75 years in good health.

Written as DNA, the CDR3 is TGTGCCAGCAGCATTCAAGGCGGGGGATCAGCTAATGAAAAACTGTTTTTT. This gives the protein CASSIQGGGSANEKLFF. The genes are TRBV5-6 and TRBJ1-4, with D maybe TRBD1 (5 bases). The CDR3 totals 17 residues. Between the trimmed V and J ends, which lost 4 bases and 3 bases, there was a span of 19 bases. CDR1 SGHDT and CDR2 YYEEEE come from the germline V gene.

This clonotype was observed once. The chain combines TRBV4-1 with TRBJ1-6, with D possibly being TRBD1 (6 bases). Germline assignment: CDR1 MGHRA and CDR2 YSYEKL. This CDR3 is built from 15 residues. The ends were cut back, 0 bases at V and 10 bases at J, with 13 bases in the middle. This CDR3 reads CASSQEDLGTSPLHF. The CDR3 DNA reads TGCGCCAGCAGCCAAGAAGATCTGGGGACATCACCCCTCCACTTT.

In its sample, this clonotype was seen a few times. This sequence joins TRBV6-2 or TRBV6-3 and TRBJ2-5, with D hard to call. The CDR3 extends over 13 amino acids. V was trimmed by 4 bases and J by 0 bases, leaving 6 bases between them. Germline CDR1 reads MNHEY; CDR2 reads SVGEGT. CDR3 coding DNA: TGTGCCAGCAGTTGCAGATACCAAGAGACCCAGTACTTC. This gives the protein CASSCRYQETQYF.

The chain is built from TRBV27 and TRBJ2-7; D remains ambiguous. The CDR3 runs to 14 residues. V was pared by 6 bases and J by 6 bases, with 18 bases between. The germline V gene has CDR1 MNHEY and CDR2 SMNVEV (reference sequence). The CDR3 nucleotides read TGTGCCAGCAGCCTTACTGTGACTGCGCTCGAGCAGTACTTC. This sequence encodes CASSLTVTALEQYF.

A word on this clonotype: The junction departs from germline at one end; a sequencing error may be responsible. V and J are TRBV7-3 and TRBJ2-3; D may be TRBD1 (6 bases). CDR1 and CDR2 (germline): SGHTA, FQGTGA. The CDR3 loop spans 15 amino acids. The CDR3 nucleotides are TGTGCTAGCAGCCTTGGGACATCGAGGACAGATACGCAGTATTTT. Translating it yields CASSLGTSRTDTQYF.

This chain links TRBV20-1 with TRBJ2-1, with 8 bases identical to TRBD2. The germline V gene encodes CDR1 DFQATT and CDR2 SNEGSKA (reference sequence). The CDR3 is 19 amino acids. Trimming at V came to 7 bases and at J to 2 bases, leaving 22 bases not matched to a gene. CDR3 sequence (DNA): TGCAGTGTCCAGGGTGGGGGCACAAGGCGGGGGGCCCCCTACAATGAGCAGTTCTTC. This sequence encodes CSVQGGGTRRGAPYNEQFF.

This sequence joins TRBV13 and TRBJ2-5; D ambiguous. The ends were cut back, 5 bases at V and 0 bases at J, with 7 bases in the middle. The CDR3 covers 13 residues. Germline V gene sequence: CDR1 PRHDT, CDR2 FYEKMQ (reference sequence). The CDR3 DNA reads TGTGCCAGCAGCGCACTGCACCAAGAGACCCAGTACTTC. Its protein is CASSALHQETQYF.

This clonotype appeared a single time. The V call is TRBV5-6, the J call TRBJ1-2; no clear D. V was clipped by 5 bases and J by 5 bases, with 22 bases between them. Germline-derived CDR1 and CDR2 are SGHDT and YYEEEE. This CDR3 comprises 16 residues. CDR3 nucleotide sequence: TGTGCCAGCAGTTGGAGGTCCTCTCATTTGAAGTATGGCTACACCTTC. This sequence encodes CASSWRSSHLKYGYTF.

This clonotype has a handful of counts. The gene calls are TRBV9 and TRBJ2-1, with 9 bases fitting TRBD2. V shed 0 bases, J shed 3 bases, and the junction held 4 bases outside the gene matches. Per the germline V gene, CDR1 is SGDLS and CDR2 is YYNGEE. This CDR3 contains 16 residues. This chain's CDR3 is CASSVVAGGLYNEQFF. CDR3 sequence (DNA): TGTGCCAGCAGCGTAGTGGCGGGGGGGCTCTACAATGAGCAGTTCTTC.

This clonotype has just a few counts. The chain uses TRBV14 and TRBJ2-5, with TRBD1 matching over 12 bases. CDR1 and CDR2 (germline): SGHDN, FVKESK. The ends lost 4 bases at V and 5 bases at J; junction bases unmatched: 2. The CDR3 sequence is 14 residues long. The chain's CDR3 is CASSRDRGPETQYF. CDR3 nucleotide sequence: TGTGCCAGCAGCCGGGACAGGGGGCCTGAGACCCAGTACTTC.

This clonotype showed up just a few times. This chain joins TRBV20-1 and TRBJ1-5, with D possibly matching TRBD1 (5 bases). V was clipped by 7 bases and J by 3 bases, with 19 bases between them. The germline V gene encodes CDR1 DFQATT and CDR2 SNEGSKA (reference sequence). The CDR3 sequence is 15 residues long. CDR3 in amino acids: CSVANRRSFNQPQHF. In nucleotides, the CDR3 is TGCAGTGTCGCAAACAGGAGATCTTTCAATCAGCCCCAGCATTTT.

This sequence joins TRBV6-5 and TRBJ2-7; TRBD1 aligns across 7 bases. CDR1 and CDR2 (germline): MNHEY, SVGAGI. With 2 bases clipped from V and 2 bases from J, the junction kept 9 bases outside the gene matches. This CDR3 comprises 16 residues. The CDR3 sequence: CASSYRKRQGPYEQYF. CDR3 DNA sequence: TGTGCCAGCAGTTACCGGAAGAGACAGGGACCCTACGAGCAGTACTTC.

This clonotype appeared a few times. The V and J genes are TRBV5-1 and TRBJ2-3; D possibly corresponds to TRBD2 (5 bases). V lost 3 bases and J lost 0, with 11 bases in between. Germline CDR1 and CDR2: SGHRS and YFSETQ. This CDR3 has 15 residues. DNA of the CDR3: TGCGCCAGCAGCTCCACGACGGGGAGCACAGATACGCAGTATTTT. It is translated as CASSSTTGSTDTQYF.

This clonotype has only a few counts. V is TRBV20-1 and J is TRBJ2-5; 9 bases map to TRBD2. Per the germline V gene, CDR1 is DFQATT and CDR2 is SNEGSKA (reference sequence). The ends lost 0 bases at V and 9 bases at J; junction bases unmatched: 8. The CDR3 is 14 amino acids. The CDR3 loop is CSARDPSGVGAQYF. In DNA form, the CDR3 reads TGCAGTGCTAGAGACCCTAGCGGGGTAGGGGCCCAGTACTTC.

This clonotype has at least ten counts. V gene TRBV7-2 combines with J gene TRBJ2-1; 13 bases map to TRBD2. Germline lookup yields CDR1 SGHTA and CDR2 FQGNSA. This CDR3 has 14 residues. Unmatched junction bases numbered 7, after V lost 8 bases and J lost 9 bases. CDR3 DNA: TGTGCCAGCTCGGGACTAGCGGGGATGAGTGAGCAGTTCTTC. As protein: CASSGLAGMSEQFF.

This chain connects TRBV11-3 to TRBJ1-2; D not resolved. V dropped 1 base and J dropped 5 bases, with 23 bases sitting between them. The CDR3 consists of 18 residues. Germline V CDR1 and CDR2: SGHNT, YENEEA. The CDR3 DNA follows: TGTGCCAGCAGCTTAGGAGGAACTGTTCAGTCCCATTCATATGGCTACACCTTC. The encoded protein is CASSLGGTVQSHSYGYTF.

This clonotype was seen more than once but under ten times. V is TRBV9 and J is TRBJ1-1; TRBD1 matches 7 bases. The V and J ends lost 4 bases and 7 bases, in that order; junction bases with no gene match: 10. The germline V gene encodes CDR1 SGDLS and CDR2 YYNGEE. The CDR3 runs 14 residues. CDR3 sequence: CASSPGGRVDEAFF. The CDR3 region has the DNA TGTGCCAGCAGCCCAGGGGGAAGGGTTGATGAAGCTTTCTTT.

This clonotype was detected a few times. The V gene is TRBV11-3, the J gene TRBJ2-3; D is uncertain. Germline V gives CDR1 SGHNT, CDR2 YENEEA. Trimming removed 1 base from V and 0 bases from J, with 8 bases in between. This CDR3 is built from 15 residues. As DNA, the CDR3 is TGTGCCAGCAGCTTAGTAGGGCAGAGCACAGATACGCAGTATTTT. Translating it yields CASSLVGQSTDTQYF.

This chain uses TRBV7-2 with TRBJ2-2; the match to TRBD1 covers 9 bases. This CDR3 region has 20 residues. V shed 5 bases and J 0 bases; nucleotides not matched to a gene: 16. Germline CDR1 and CDR2: SGHTA and FQGNSA. CDR3 coding DNA: TGTGCCAGCAGCACCCGACAGGGGGTATCATTGGGAGCGAACACCGGGGAGCTGTTTTTT. Residues: CASSTRQGVSLGANTGELFF.

The chain couples TRBV9 to TRBJ2-3; 7 bases line up with TRBD1. The trim removed 3 bases at V and 5 bases at J, leaving 12 bases unmatched. CDR3 length: 16 amino acids. Germline V CDR1 and CDR2: SGDLS, YYNGEE. DNA for the CDR3: TGTGCCAGCAGCGGGAGACAGGGAAGCGTCAGAGATACGCAGTATTTT. Translated, it gives CASSGRQGSVRDTQYF.

The V call is TRBV9, the J call TRBJ2-1; 13 positions match TRBD2. J lost 7 bases, V lost 4 bases, and 8 bases had no gene match. CDR1 and CDR2 from the germline V gene are SGDLS and YYNGEE. This CDR3 contains 16 residues. The CDR3 DNA follows: TGTGCCAGCAGCATAAGAGGGACTAGCGGGGCGAATGAGCAGTTCTTC. Encoded protein: CASSIRGTSGANEQFF.

The rearrangement joins TRBV20-1 to TRBJ2-3; 9 bases match TRBD2. V lost 6 bases to trimming and J lost 4 bases; unmatched junction nucleotides: 11. This CDR3 contains 15 residues. Germline CDR1 reads DFQATT; CDR2 reads SNEGSKA (reference sequence). Written as DNA, the CDR3 is TGCAGTGCACCCCTGGGGCTAGCGGGGTCAGATACGCAGTATTTT. Protein product: CSAPLGLAGSDTQYF.

The chain joins TRBV19 to TRBJ2-1, with D possibly matching TRBD1 (6 bases). With 8 bases removed from V and 0 bases from J, the gap between germline ends came to 17 bases. Germline-derived CDR1 and CDR2 are LNHDA and SQIVND (reference sequence). This CDR3 has 16 amino acids. As DNA, the CDR3 is TGTGCCAGTGCTTCCAGGGGCCGTGGCTCCTACAATGAGCAGTTCTTC. Translating it yields CASASRGRGSYNEQFF.

The chain is built from TRBV5-5 and TRBJ2-3; the D gene is possibly TRBD2 (6 bases). This CDR3 comprises 16 residues. Germline-derived CDR1 and CDR2 are SGHKS and YYEKEE (reference sequence). V gave up 0 bases and J gave up 2 bases, with 13 bases separating them. The CDR3 here is CASSLVVGGPTDTQYF. The CDR3 DNA reads as TGTGCCAGCAGCTTGGTCGTGGGGGGACCCACAGATACGCAGTATTTT. The full variable domain, completed using reference TRBV5-5 and TRBJ2-3, is DAGVTQSPTHLIKTRGQQVTLRCSPISGHKSVSWYQQVLGQGPQFIFQYYEKEERGRGNFPDRFSARQFPNYSSELNVNALLLGDSALYLCASSLVVGGPTDTQYFGPGTRLTVL.

The chain uses TRBV4-3 and TRBJ2-7, with D possibly TRBD2 on 6 matching bases. Trimming removed 1 base from V and 5 bases from J, with 18 bases in between. There are 16 residues in the CDR3. Germline values: CDR1 LGHNA, CDR2 YSLEER. CDR3 sequence: CASSQVLRGSRNEQYF. The CDR3 DNA follows: TGCGCCAGCAGCCAAGTTTTACGGGGGTCTCGGAACGAGCAGTACTTC.

The chain carries TRBV3-1 and TRBJ1-4; TRBD1 might be the D (6 bases). V was pared by 1 base and J by 12 bases, with 15 bases between. The CDR3 has 14 amino acids. Germline V gives CDR1 LGHDT, CDR2 YNNKEL (reference sequence). The chain's CDR3 is CASSQGQGLRELFF. The CDR3 coding sequence is TGTGCCAGCAGCCAAGGGCAGGGGCTTCGGGAACTGTTTTTT. The full variable domain, in which reference TRBV3-1 and TRBJ1-4 provide the parts outside the CDR3, is DTAVSQTPKYLVTQMGNDKSIKCEQNLGHDTMYWYKQDSKKFLKIMFSYNNKELIINETVPNRFSPKSPDKAHLNLHINSLELGDSAVYFCASSQGQGLRELFFGSGTQLSVL.

The rearrangement links TRBV30 to TRBJ1-1, with no clear D. Trimming took off 0 bases at V and 5 bases at J, with 10 bases between the two ends. Germline CDR1 is GTSNPN and CDR2 is SVGIG (reference sequence). The CDR3 is made up of 13 amino acids. The CDR3 here is CAWSVNAGTEAFF. Here the CDR3 DNA reads TGTGCCTGGAGTGTAAATGCGGGGACTGAAGCTTTCTTT.

V gene TRBV20-1 combines with J gene TRBJ1-5; D not certain. V lost 1 base to trimming and J lost 3 bases, with 7 bases between them. CDR3 length: 13 residues. Germline V gene data show CDR1 as DFQATT and CDR2 as SNEGSKA (reference sequence). The CDR3 protein is CSARAQYNQPQHF. CDR3 DNA: TGCAGTGCTAGAGCGCAGTACAATCAGCCCCAGCATTTT.

The V call is TRBV7-2, the J call TRBJ2-3; tentative D call: TRBD1 (5 bases). The germline V gene encodes CDR1 SGHTA and CDR2 FQGNSA. The CDR3 extends over 15 amino acids. Trimming removed 6 bases from V and 2 bases from J, with 15 bases in between. The CDR3 loop is CASSFQGIVTDTQYF. CDR3 in DNA: TGTGCCAGCAGTTTCCAGGGAATTGTCACAGATACGCAGTATTTT.

A few counts support this clonotype. The rearrangement links TRBV5-1 to TRBJ2-5, with a weak D call TRBD2 (6 bases). This CDR3 has 11 residues. V was cut by 10 bases and J by 2 bases, with 9 bases left in between. CDR1 and CDR2 from the germline V gene are SGHRS and YFSETQ. CDR3: CAGDSQETQYF. The CDR3 DNA reads as TGCGCCGGGGACTCGCAAGAGACCCAGTACTTC.